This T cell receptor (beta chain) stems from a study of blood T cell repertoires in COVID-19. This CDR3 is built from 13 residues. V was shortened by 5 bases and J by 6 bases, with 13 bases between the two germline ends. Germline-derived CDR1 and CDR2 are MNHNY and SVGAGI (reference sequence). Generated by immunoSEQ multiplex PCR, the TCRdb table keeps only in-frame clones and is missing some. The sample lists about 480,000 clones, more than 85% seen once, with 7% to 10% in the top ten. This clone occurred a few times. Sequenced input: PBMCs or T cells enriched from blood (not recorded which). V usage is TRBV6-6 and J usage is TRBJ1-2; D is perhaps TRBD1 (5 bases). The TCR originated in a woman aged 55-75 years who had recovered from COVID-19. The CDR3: CASSPRGEDGYTF. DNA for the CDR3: TGTGCCAGCAGTCCAAGAGGGGAGGATGGCTACACCTTC.